This T cell receptor beta chain was obtained from a study of blood T cell repertoires in COVID-19 (dated by TCRdb to about 2020). About the full investigation: Collaborator samples came from the United States, Italy and Spain and covered acute and convalescent phases of COVID-19. The prospective study material was composed of cDNA or gDNA derived from T cells, B-cell-depleted T cells, or PBMCs. Deeply sampled blood TCRbeta repertoires from subjects exposed to, actively infected with, or recovered from COVID-19 were included in the dataset. The repertoires were released in a freely available public database intended as a resource for research on the immune response to SARS-CoV-2. Samples came from the ongoing ImmuneRACE study (first 160 participants) plus 1,254 subjects from 6 global collaborators. Nearly every sample came with metadata listing a de-identified subject ID, COVID-19 status, age in years and sex. HLA class I and class II types, where available, came from metadata supplied by the sample provider rather than from assay-based typing. Results the study describes overall, beyond this receptor: The quantity of clinical and demographic metadata differed by source and by participant and was supplied without curation.

V has 3 bases trimmed and J has 11 bases trimmed; junction bases matching no gene number 10. CDR1 and CDR2 are drawn from the germline V gene (reference sequence): LNHDA, SQIVND. Including the terminal cysteine and phenylalanine, the CDR3 comprises 14 residues. Only the CDR3 portion is preserved as DNA: 42 bases, with reading frame beginning at the first base. A second Seattle source provided samples from volunteer blood donors who had recovered from COVID-19. Whole blood was collected in K2EDTA tubes by collaborating institutions according to the institutions' own protocols. For TCRbeta analysis, collaborator samples were shipped as frozen whole blood, as isolated PBMCs, or as DNA extracted from either sample type. The immunoSEQ Assay, a bias-controlled multiplex PCR, was used to amplify TCRbeta CDR3 regions from genomic DNA. The original pipeline was this. Nucleated cell counts per sample were estimated from amplification of reference gene primers within the assay. To quantify the absolute abundance of each unique TCRbeta CDR3 rearrangement, sequence reads were collapsed and filtered. Productive Simpson clonality was computed per sample as the square root of Simpson's diversity index over productive rearrangements. TCRdb's version of the immuneACCESS table is confined to in-frame rearrangements and falls short of the full clone set. An unresolved V gene accounts for under half of the shortfall where checked; the remainder is of unknown origin. D and trimming were read from the DNA, whereas the V and J calls and clone size are those reported in that table. Present in this sample are around 280,000 clones, approximately 83% of which were seen just once. The top ten constitute 2.1% of the sample.

Concerning this clone itself: No antigen is known for it. Per-base qualities were not stored, and no clone one base away is much larger.

This chain joins TRBV19 to TRBJ1-2, and TRBD1 aligns with 9 junction nucleotides. The sequenced material came from peripheral blood. This clonotype was obtained from a woman aged 25 to 39 who had recovered from COVID-19. The encoded CDR3 is CASSILPGQGWYTF. The DNA sequence follows: TGTGCCAGTAGTATTCTGCCGGGACAGGGTTGGTACACCTTC.